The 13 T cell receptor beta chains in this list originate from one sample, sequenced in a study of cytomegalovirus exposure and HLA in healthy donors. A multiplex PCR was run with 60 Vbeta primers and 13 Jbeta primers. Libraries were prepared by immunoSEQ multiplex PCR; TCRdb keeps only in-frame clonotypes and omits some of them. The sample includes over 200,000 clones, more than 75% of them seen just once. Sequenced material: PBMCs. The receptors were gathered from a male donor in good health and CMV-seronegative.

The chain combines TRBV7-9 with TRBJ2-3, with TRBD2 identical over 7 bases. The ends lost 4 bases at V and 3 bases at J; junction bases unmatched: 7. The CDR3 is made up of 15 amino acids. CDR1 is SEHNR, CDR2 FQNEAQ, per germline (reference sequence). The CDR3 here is CASSSFGGSTDTQYF. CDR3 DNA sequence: TGTGCCAGCAGCTCATTTGGCGGGAGTACAGATACGCAGTATTTT.

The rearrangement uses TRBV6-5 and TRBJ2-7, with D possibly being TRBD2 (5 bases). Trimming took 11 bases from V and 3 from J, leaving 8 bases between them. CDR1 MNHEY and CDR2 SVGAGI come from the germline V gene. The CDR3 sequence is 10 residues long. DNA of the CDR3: TGTGCCTGCGGGTTCTACGAGCAGTACTTC. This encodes CACGFYEQYF.

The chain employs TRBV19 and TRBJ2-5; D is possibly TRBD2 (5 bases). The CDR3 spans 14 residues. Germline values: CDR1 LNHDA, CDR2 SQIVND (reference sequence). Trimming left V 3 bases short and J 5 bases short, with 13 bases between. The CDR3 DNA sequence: TGTGCCAGTAGTATCCGCATCGGGGTGGAGACCCAGTACTTC. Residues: CASSIRIGVETQYF.

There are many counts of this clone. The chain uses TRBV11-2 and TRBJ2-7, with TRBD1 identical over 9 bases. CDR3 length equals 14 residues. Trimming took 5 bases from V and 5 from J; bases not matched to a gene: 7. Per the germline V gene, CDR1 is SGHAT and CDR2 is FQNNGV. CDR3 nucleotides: TGTGCCAGCAGCCGAACAGGGGGCAGAAACGAGCAGTACTTC. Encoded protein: CASSRTGGRNEQYF.

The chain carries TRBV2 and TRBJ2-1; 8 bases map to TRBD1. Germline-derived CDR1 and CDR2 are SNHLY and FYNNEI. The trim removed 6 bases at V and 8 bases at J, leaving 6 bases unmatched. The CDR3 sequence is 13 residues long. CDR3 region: CASRPGGVYEQFF. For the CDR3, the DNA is TGTGCCAGCAGGCCAGGGGGCGTGTATGAGCAGTTCTTC. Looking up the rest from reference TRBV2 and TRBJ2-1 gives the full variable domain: EPEVTQTPSHQVTQMGQEVILRCVPISNHLYFYWYRQILGQKVEFLVSFYNNEISEKSEIFDDQFSVERPDGSNFTLKIRSTKLEDSAMYFCASRPGGVYEQFFGPGTRLTVL.

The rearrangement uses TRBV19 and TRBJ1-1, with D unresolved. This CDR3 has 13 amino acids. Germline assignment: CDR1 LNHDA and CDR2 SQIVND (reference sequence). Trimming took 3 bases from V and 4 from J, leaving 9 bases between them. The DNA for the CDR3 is TGTGCCAGTAGTATGGTGGGAGTCACTGAAGCTTTCTTT. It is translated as CASSMVGVTEAFF.

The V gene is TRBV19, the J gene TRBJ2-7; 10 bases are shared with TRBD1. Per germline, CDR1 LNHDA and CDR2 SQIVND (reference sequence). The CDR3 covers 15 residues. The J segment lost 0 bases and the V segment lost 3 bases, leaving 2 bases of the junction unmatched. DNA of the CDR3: TGTGCCAGTAGTATGGACAGGGGGACCTCCTACGAGCAGTACTTC. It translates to CASSMDRGTSYEQYF.

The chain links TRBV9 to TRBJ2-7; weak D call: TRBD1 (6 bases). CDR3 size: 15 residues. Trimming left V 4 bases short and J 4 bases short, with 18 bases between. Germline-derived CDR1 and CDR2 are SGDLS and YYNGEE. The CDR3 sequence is CASSSPTGGGYEQYF. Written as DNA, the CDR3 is TGTGCCAGCAGCTCCCCGACAGGTGGGGGATACGAGCAGTACTTC.

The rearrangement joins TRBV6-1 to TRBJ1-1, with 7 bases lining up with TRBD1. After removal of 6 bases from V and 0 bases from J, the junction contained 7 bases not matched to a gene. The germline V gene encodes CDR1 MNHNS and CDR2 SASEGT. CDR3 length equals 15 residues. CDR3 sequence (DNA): TGTGCCAGCAGCCCGTTAGGGGGCCTGAACACTGAAGCTTTCTTT. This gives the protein CASSPLGGLNTEAFF.

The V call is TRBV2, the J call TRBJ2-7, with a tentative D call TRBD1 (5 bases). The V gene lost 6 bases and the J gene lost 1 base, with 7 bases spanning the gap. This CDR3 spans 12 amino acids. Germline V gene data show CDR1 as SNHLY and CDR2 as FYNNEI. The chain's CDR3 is CASRTESYEQYF. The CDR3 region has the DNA TGTGCCAGCAGGACAGAGTCCTACGAGCAGTACTTC.

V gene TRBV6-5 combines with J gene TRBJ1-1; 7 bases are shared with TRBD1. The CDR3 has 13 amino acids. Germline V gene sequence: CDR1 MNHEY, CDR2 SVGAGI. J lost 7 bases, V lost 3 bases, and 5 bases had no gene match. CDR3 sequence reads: CASSYDRVGEAFF. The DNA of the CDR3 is TGTGCCAGCAGTTATGACAGGGTTGGTGAAGCTTTCTTT.

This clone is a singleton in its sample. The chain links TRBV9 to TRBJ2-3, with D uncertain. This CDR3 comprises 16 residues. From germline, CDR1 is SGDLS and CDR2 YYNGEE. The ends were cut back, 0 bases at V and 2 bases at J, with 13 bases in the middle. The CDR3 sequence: CASSVAHSLITDTQYF. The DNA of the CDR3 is TGTGCCAGCAGCGTAGCTCACAGCCTAATCACAGATACGCAGTATTTT.

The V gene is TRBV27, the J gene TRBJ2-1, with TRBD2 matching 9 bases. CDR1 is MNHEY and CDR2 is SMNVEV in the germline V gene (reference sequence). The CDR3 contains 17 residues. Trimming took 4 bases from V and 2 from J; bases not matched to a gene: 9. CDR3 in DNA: TGTGCCAGCAGTTATTCGGGCGGGAGGGGTCCCTACAATGAGCAGTTCTTC. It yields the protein CASSYSGGRGPYNEQFF.